The present TCR beta chain was sequenced within a study of blood T cells in healthy people across ages. Whole-study results and caveats: The diversity estimates, figures obtained from one million T cells, were considered underestimates.

This clonotype came up a few times. Its antigen is unidentified. The second PCR ran about 7 to 12 cycles with a sample-barcoded 5' primer and J-beta primers. Tags on each cDNA molecule came from a template-switch adaptor with 12 random nucleotides. MiXCR, applied by TCRdb to the 5' RACE reads, yields one record per CDR3 protein. The data hold 730,000 or so distinct CDR3 sequences, with 40% to 45% observed a single time. This CDR3 has 16 amino acids. Trimming stripped 2 bases from V and 3 bases from J, with 11 bases between. The origin of this receptor is a woman aged 60 to 75 in good health. The sequencing sample was made of blood. V is TRBV12-3 or TRBV12-4 and J is TRBJ2-6; D is possibly TRBD1 or TRBD2 (6 bases each). CDR3 region: CASSLMGGVGANVLTF. The CDR3 coding sequence is TGTGCCAGCAGTTTAATGGGGGGCGTTGGGGCCAACGTCCTGACTTTC.